This entry is about one T cell receptor beta chain. Antigen unknown. This sample is drawn from a study of cytomegalovirus exposure and HLA in healthy donors. Regarding the study as a whole: Presence/absence analyses assumed roughly uniform sequencing depth across donors.

It was with 60 Vbeta and 13 Jbeta primers that the PCR ran. Data came from immunoSEQ multiplex PCR; TCRdb stores just in-frame clones and leaves some out. The sample yields roughly 140,000 clones, roughly 80% seen once. Sequencing was done on a sample of PBMCs. This sequence was found in a human donor in good health.

CDR3 coding DNA: TGTGCCAGCAGCTGGGTGAGGGGGAGGGACACTGAAGCTTTCTTT. It is translated as CASSWVRGRDTEAFF. The J gene is TRBJ1-1, the V gene TRBV11-2; TRBD1 might be the D (6 bases). Germline loops: CDR1 SGHAT, CDR2 FQNNGV. V was trimmed by 4 bases and J by 3 bases, leaving 15 bases between them. The CDR3 is 15 residues long.